This TCR beta chain was retrieved from a study of post-analysis software for immune sequencing data. The study, taken as a whole, reports: There were five or six TRBV segments more frequent in patients than controls, and TRBV5-6, TRBV5-1 and TRBV20-1 were among them.

As for this clonotype: The target antigen is unknown.

Unique molecular identifiers featured in each of the TCR beta cDNA libraries. TCRdb itself ran the PCR reads through MiXCR, one entry per CDR3 protein. Altogether about 570,000 distinct CDR3 sequences are present, around 36% being singletons, with the ten largest covering around 6%. CDR3 size: 15 residues. V lost 0 bases, J lost 4 bases, and 12 bases lay in between. The chain links TRBV12-3 or TRBV12-4 to TRBJ1-2; D may be TRBD1 (6 bases). The source material was blood. This sequence was found in a girl aged 2-17 years with multiple sclerosis. The CDR3 is CASSLAGWTVYGYTF. CDR3 in DNA: TGTGCCAGCAGTTTAGCGGGGTGGACAGTCTATGGCTACACCTTC.